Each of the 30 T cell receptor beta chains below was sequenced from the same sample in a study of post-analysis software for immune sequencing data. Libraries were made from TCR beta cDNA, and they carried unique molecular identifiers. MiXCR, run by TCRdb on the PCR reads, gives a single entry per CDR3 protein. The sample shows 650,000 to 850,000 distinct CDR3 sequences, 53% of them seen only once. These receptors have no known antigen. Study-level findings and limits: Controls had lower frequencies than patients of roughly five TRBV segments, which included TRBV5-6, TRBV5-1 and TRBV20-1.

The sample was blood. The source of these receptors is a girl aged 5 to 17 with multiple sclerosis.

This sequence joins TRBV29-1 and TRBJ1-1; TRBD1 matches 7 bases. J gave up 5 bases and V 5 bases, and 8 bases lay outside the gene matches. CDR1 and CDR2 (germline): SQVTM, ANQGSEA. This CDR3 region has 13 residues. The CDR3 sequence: CSVQGVFTTEAFF. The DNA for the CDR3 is TGCAGCGTTCAGGGGGTATTCACGACTGAAGCTTTCTTT. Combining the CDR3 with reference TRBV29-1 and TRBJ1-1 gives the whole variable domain SAVISQKPSRDICQRGTSLTIQCQVDSQVTMMFWYRQQPGQSLTLIATANQGSEATYESGFVIDKFPISRPNLTFSTLTVSNMSPEDSSIYLCSVQGVFTTEAFFGQGTRLTVV.

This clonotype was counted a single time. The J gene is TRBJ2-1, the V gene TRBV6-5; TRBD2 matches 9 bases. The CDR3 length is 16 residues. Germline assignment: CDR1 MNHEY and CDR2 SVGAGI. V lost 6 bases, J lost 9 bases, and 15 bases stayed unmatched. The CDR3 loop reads CASSAGTSTYRIEQFF. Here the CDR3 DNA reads TGTGCCAGCAGCGCTGGGACTAGCACCTATAGGATTGAGCAGTTCTTC.

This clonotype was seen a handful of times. CDR3 amino acids: CASSLFPGTSGYEQYF. CDR3 nucleotides: TGCGCCAGCTCACTTTTCCCCGGGACTAGCGGTTACGAGCAGTACTTC. The chain joins TRBV5-1 to TRBJ2-7, with 11 bases lining up with TRBD2. The CDR3 spans 16 residues. CDR1 SGHRS and CDR2 YFSETQ come from the germline V gene. Trimming took 7 bases from V and 4 from J; bases not matched to a gene: 13.

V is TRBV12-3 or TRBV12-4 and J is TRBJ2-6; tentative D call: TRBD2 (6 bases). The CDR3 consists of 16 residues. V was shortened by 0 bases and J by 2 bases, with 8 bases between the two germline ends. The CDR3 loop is CASSLAGGAGANVLTF. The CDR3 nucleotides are TGTGCCAGCAGTTTAGCTGGCGGGGCTGGGGCCAACGTCCTGACTTTC.

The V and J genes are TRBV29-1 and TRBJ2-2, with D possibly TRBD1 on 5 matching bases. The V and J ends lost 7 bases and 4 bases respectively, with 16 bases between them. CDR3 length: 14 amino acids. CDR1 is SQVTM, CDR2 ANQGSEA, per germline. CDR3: CSALVGRVTGELFF. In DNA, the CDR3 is TGCAGCGCTCTAGTTGGCAGGGTCACCGGGGAGCTGTTTTTT.

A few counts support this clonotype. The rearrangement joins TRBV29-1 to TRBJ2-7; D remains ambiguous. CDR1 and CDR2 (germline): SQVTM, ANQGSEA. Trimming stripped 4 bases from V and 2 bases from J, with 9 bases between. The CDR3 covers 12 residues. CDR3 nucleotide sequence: TGCAGCGTTGTGGGCAGAACCTACGAGCAGTACTTC. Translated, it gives CSVVGRTYEQYF.

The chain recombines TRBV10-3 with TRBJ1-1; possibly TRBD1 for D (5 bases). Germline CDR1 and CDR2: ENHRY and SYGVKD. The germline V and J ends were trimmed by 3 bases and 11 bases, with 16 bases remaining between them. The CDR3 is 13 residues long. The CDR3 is CAISDGGFFRAFF. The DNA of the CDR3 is TGTGCCATCAGTGACGGGGGTTTTTTTAGGGCTTTCTTT.

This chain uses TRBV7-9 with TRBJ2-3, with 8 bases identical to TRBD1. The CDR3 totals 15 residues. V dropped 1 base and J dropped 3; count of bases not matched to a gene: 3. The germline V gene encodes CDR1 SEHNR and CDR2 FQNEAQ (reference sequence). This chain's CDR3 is CASSLGTGKTDTQYF. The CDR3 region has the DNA TGTGCCAGCAGCTTAGGGACAGGGAAGACAGATACGCAGTATTTT. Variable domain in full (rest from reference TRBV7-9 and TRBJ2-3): DTGVSQNPRHKITKRGQNVTFRCDPISEHNRLYWYRQTLGQGPEFLTYFQNEAQLEKSRLLSDRFSAERPKGSFSTLEIQRTEQGDSAMYLCASSLGTGKTDTQYFGPGTRLTVL.

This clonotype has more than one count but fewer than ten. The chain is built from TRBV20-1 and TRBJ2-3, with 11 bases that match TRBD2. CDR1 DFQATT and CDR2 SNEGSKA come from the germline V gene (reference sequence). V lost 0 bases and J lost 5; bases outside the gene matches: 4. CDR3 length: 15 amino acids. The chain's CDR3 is CSARDSGLAGDTQYF. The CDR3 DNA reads TGCAGTGCTAGAGATTCCGGACTAGCGGGAGATACGCAGTATTTT.

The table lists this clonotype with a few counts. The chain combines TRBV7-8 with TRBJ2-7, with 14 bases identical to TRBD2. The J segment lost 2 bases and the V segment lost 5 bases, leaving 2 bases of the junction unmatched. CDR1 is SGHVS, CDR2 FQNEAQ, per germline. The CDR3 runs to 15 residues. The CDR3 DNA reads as TGTGCCAGCAGCGGGACTAGCGGGAGTGCCTACGAGCAGTACTTC. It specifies CASSGTSGSAYEQYF.

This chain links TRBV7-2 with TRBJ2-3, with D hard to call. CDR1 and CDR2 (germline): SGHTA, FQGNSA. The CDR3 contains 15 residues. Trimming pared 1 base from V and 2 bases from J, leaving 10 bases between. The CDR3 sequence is CASSLVRISTDTQYF. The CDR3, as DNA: TGTGCCAGCAGCTTAGTCAGAATCTCCACAGATACGCAGTATTTT.

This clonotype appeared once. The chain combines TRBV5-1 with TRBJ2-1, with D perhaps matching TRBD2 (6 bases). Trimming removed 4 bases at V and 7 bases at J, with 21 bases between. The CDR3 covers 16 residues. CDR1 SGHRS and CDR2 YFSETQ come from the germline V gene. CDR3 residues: CASSAEGSGFYNEQFF. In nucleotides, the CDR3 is TGCGCCAGCAGCGCGGAAGGTAGCGGCTTCTATAATGAGCAGTTCTTC.

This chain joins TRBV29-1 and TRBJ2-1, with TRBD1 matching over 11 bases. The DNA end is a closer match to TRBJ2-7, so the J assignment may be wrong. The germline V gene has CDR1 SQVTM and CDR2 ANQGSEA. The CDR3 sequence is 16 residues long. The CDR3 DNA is TGCAGCGTTGAAGATCGGGGACAGGGGGGGCACTACGAGCAGTACTTC. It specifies CSVEDRGQGGHYEQYF.

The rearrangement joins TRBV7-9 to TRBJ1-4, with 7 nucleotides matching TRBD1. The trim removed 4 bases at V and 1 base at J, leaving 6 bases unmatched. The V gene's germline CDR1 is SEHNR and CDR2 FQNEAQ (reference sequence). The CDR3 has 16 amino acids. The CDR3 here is CASSSQQGRTNEKLFF. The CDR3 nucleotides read TGTGCCAGCAGCTCCCAACAGGGGAGAACTAATGAAAAACTGTTTTTT.

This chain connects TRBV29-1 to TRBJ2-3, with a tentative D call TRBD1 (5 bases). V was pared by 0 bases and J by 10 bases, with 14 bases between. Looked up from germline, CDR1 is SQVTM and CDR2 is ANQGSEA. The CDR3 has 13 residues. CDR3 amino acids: CSVEDKRRVAQYF. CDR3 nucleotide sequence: TGCAGCGTTGAAGATAAGCGCAGGGTTGCGCAGTATTTT.

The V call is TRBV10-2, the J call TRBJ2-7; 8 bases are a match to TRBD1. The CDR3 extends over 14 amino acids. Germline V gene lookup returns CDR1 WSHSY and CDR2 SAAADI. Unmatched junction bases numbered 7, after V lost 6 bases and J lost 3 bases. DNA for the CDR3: TGCGCCAGCAGAGGAAACAGGGGGTACTACGAGCAGTACTTC. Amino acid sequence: CASRGNRGYYEQYF.

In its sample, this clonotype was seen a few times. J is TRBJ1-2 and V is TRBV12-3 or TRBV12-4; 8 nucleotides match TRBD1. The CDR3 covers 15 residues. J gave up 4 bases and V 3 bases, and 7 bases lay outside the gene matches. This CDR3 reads CASSLLGQGVYGYTF. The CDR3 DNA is TGTGCCAGCAGTTTGCTTGGACAGGGTGTCTATGGCTACACCTTC.

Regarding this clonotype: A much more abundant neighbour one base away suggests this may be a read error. The CDR3 nucleotides are TGTGCCAGCTTACCAGGGAATGAGCAGTTCTTC. Its translation is CASLPGNEQFF. This sequence joins TRBV18 and TRBJ2-7, with a weak D call TRBD1 (5 bases). The DNA end lines up better with TRBJ2-1; the J call may be wrong. From germline, CDR1 is KGHSH and CDR2 LQKENI. There are 11 residues in the CDR3.

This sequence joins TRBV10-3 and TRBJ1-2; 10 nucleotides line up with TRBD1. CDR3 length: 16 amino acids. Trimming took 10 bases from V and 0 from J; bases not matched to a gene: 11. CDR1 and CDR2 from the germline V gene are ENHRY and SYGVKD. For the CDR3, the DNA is TGTGCCACCTCGACCGTTGGGACAGGGGCTAACTATGGCTACACCTTC. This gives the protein CATSTVGTGANYGYTF.

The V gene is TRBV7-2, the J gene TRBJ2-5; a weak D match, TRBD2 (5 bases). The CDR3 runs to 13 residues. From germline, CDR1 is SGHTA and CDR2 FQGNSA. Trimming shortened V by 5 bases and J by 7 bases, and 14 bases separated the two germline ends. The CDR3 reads CASSLTARGTQYF. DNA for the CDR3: TGTGCCAGCAGCCTAACCGCCCGGGGGACCCAGTACTTC.

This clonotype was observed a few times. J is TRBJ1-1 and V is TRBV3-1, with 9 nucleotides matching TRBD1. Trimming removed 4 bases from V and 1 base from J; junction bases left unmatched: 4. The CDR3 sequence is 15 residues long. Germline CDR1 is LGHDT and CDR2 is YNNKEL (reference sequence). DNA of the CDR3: TGTGCCAGCAGCCCTAGGGGACAGGGGAACACTGAAGCTTTCTTT. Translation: CASSPRGQGNTEAFF.

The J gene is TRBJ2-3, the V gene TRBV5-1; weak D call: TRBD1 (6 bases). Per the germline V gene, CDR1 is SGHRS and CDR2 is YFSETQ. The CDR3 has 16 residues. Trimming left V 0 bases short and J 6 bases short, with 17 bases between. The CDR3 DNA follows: TGCGCCAGCAGCTTGGCCCCACAGGGTGGGGTGGATACGCAGTATTTT. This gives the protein CASSLAPQGGVDTQYF.

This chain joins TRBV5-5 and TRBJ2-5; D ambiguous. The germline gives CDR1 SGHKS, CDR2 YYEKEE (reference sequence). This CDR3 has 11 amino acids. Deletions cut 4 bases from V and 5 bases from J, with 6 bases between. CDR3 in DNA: TGTGCCAGCAGCGCCCCGGAGACCCAGTACTTC. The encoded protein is CASSAPETQYF.

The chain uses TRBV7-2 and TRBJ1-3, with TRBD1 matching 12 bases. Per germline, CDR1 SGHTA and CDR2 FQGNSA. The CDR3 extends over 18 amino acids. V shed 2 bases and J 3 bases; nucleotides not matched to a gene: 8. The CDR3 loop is CASSLKGTGGTGGNTIYF. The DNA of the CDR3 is TGTGCCAGCAGCTTAAAGGGGACAGGGGGCACAGGTGGAAACACCATATATTTT.

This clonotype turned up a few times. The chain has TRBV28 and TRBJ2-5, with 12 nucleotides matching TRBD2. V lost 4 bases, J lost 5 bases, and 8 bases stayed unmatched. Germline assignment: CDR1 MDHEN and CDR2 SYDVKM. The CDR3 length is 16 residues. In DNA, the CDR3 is TGTGCCAGCAGTTCCCTACTAGCGGGAGGAGGGGAGACCCAGTACTTC. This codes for CASSSLLAGGGETQYF.

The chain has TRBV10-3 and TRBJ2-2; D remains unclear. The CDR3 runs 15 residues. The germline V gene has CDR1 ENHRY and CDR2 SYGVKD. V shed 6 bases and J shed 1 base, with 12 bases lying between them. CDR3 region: CAISRPDQNTGELFF. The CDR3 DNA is TGTGCCATCAGCCGTCCGGACCAGAACACCGGGGAGCTGTTTTTT.

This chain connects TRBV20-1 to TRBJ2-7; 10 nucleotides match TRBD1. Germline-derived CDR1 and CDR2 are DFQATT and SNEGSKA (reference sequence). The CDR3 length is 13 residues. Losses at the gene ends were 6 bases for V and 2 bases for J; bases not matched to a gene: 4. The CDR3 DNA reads TGCAGTGCCGGGACAGGGGAGACCTACGAGCAGTACTTC. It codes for CSAGTGETYEQYF.

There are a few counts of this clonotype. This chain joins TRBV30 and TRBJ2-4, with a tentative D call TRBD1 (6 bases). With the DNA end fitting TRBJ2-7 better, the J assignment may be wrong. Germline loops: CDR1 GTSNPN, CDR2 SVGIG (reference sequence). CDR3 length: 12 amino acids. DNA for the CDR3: TGTGCCTGGAGTACAGGGACCTACGAGCAGTACTTC. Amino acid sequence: CAWSTGTYEQYF.

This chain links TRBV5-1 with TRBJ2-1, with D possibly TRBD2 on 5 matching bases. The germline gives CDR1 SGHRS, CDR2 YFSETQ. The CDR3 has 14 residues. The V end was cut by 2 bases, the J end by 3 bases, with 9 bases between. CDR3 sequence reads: CASSFRRDYNEQFF. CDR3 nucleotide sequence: TGCGCCAGCAGCTTTCGTCGGGACTACAATGAGCAGTTCTTC.

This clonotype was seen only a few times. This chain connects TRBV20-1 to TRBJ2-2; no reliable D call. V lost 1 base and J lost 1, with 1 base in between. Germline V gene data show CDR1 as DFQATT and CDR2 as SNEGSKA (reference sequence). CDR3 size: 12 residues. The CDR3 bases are TGCAGTGCTAGAGGGAACACCGGGGAGCTGTTTTTT. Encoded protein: CSARGNTGELFF.